The 18 T cell receptor beta chains below come from one sample, sequenced in a study of human T cells and chemical hapten exposure. Time point given: pre-sensitization, week 0. Specified treatment: therapeutic diphenylcyclopropenone sensitization with weekly scalp DPC. Each CDR3 protein is one row after TCRdb ran MiXCR on the RACE reads. The table has tens of thousands of distinct CDR3 sequences, more than 8% seen once; the top ten hold approximately 9.9%. The sample was whole blood, taken in connection with sensitization to the hapten diphenylcyclopropenone (DPC). The receptors come from a man aged 35-49 years with alopecia areata. Some clones in this sample may be carry-over from other donors' samples.

This clonotype was counted a few times. The rearrangement joins TRBV25-1 to TRBJ2-7; TRBD1 aligns across 8 bases. The ends lost 0 bases at V and 2 bases at J; junction bases unmatched: 3. This CDR3 is 15 amino acids long. CDR1 and CDR2 from the germline V gene are MGHDK and SYGVNS. The CDR3 protein is CASSEYGTGAYEQYF. DNA of the CDR3: TGTGCCAGCAGTGAATATGGGACAGGTGCCTACGAGCAGTACTTC.

The rearrangement joins TRBV20-1 to TRBJ2-1; D is possibly TRBD2 (6 bases). The CDR3 is made up of 15 amino acids. V lost 3 bases to trimming and J lost 0 bases, with 12 bases between them. CDR1 and CDR2 from the germline V gene are DFQATT and SNEGSKA (reference sequence). The CDR3 region is CSARGTPSSYNEQFF. The CDR3 DNA sequence: TGCAGTGCTAGGGGGACTCCGAGCTCCTACAATGAGCAGTTCTTC.

This clonotype was counted many times. V and J are TRBV7-3 and TRBJ2-5, with unresolved D. The CDR3 is made up of 14 amino acids. Germline assignment: CDR1 SGHTA and CDR2 FQGTGA. V was pared by 5 bases and J by 2 bases, with 12 bases between. In DNA, the CDR3 is TGTGCCAGCAGCCCCGGCAGCGAACAAGAGACCCAGTACTTC. This gives the protein CASSPGSEQETQYF.

The genes are TRBV6-1 and TRBJ2-3; no clear D. The CDR3 loop spans 16 amino acids. Per germline, CDR1 MNHNS and CDR2 SASEGT. Trimming left V 3 bases short and J 1 base short, with 14 bases between. In DNA, the CDR3 is TGTGCCAGCAGTGATTTCTTAGCTATGGGCACAGATACGCAGTATTTT. Protein product: CASSDFLAMGTDTQYF.

This clonotype was found a few times. The J gene is TRBJ2-5, the V gene TRBV28; 8 positions match TRBD1. The CDR3 covers 14 residues. Trimming removed 2 bases from V and 4 bases from J; junction bases left unmatched: 3. The V gene's germline CDR1 is MDHEN and CDR2 SYDVKM. CDR3 loop: CASSLTGQGETQYF. CDR3 DNA: TGTGCCAGCAGTTTAACTGGACAGGGAGAGACCCAGTACTTC.

This clonotype was counted at least ten times. This chain uses TRBV20-1 with TRBJ2-1, with 9 bases that match TRBD2. The length of the CDR3 is 15 residues. Germline CDR1 reads DFQATT; CDR2 reads SNEGSKA (reference sequence). Trimming removed 1 base from V and 10 bases from J; junction bases left unmatched: 11. CDR3 amino acids: CSARGDSGRSGEQFF. The CDR3 DNA follows: TGCAGTGCTAGAGGCGATAGCGGGAGAAGTGGCGAGCAGTTCTTC.

Turning to this clonotype: Just one base apart from a much larger clone, this may be a read error. This sequence joins TRBV12-3 or TRBV12-4 and TRBJ2-4; 7 nucleotides align to TRBD2. Trimming at V came to 3 bases and at J to 9 bases, leaving 8 bases not matched to a gene. The CDR3 has 14 amino acids. In nucleotides, the CDR3 is TGTGCCAGCAGTTTGGTGGGAGGGTCGGTCATTCAGTACTTC. Translating it yields CASSLVGGSVIQYF.

The rearrangement joins TRBV3-1 to TRBJ2-2, with 11 bases matching TRBD2. The CDR3 runs 15 residues. Germline lookup yields CDR1 LGHDT and CDR2 YNNKEL (reference sequence). The J segment lost 4 bases and the V segment lost 8 bases, leaving 6 bases of the junction unmatched. Here the CDR3 DNA reads TGTGCCAGCCTAGGACTAGCGGGCAGCACCGGGGAGCTGTTTTTT. It specifies CASLGLAGSTGELFF.

J is TRBJ2-7 and V is TRBV7-2; D uncertain. CDR1 SGHTA and CDR2 FQGNSA come from the germline V gene. The CDR3 loop spans 12 amino acids. The V and J ends lost 0 bases and 6 bases respectively, with 6 bases between them. The DNA for the CDR3 is TGTGCCAGCAGCTTAGCAGGGTTCGAGCAGTACTTC. Residues: CASSLAGFEQYF. The full variable domain, its missing parts supplied by reference TRBV7-2 and TRBJ2-7, is GAGVSQSPSNKVTEKGKDVELRCDPISGHTALYWYRQSLGQGLEFLIYFQGNSAPDKSGLPSDRFSAERTGGSVSTLTIQRTQQEDSAVYLCASSLAGFEQYFGPGTRLTVT.

The CDR3 protein is CASRSGLNRETQYF. In DNA form, the CDR3 reads TGTGCCAGCAGGTCAGGACTAAACAGGGAGACCCAGTACTTC. The chain combines TRBV6-5 with TRBJ2-5; a possible D gene is TRBD2 (6 bases). Trimming stripped 6 bases from V and 5 bases from J, with 16 bases between. CDR3 length: 14 amino acids. Germline CDR1 and CDR2: MNHEY and SVGAGI.

A few counts support this clonotype. The chain employs TRBV2 and TRBJ2-7; TRBD2 matches at 13 bases. With 3 bases clipped from V and 5 bases from J, the junction kept 7 bases outside the gene matches. The germline CDR1 and CDR2 sequences are SNHLY and FYNNEI. The CDR3 runs 16 residues. The CDR3 DNA reads as TGTGCCAGCAGTGAGTGGACTAGCGGGAGCCAGAACGAGCAGTACTTC. The encoded protein is CASSEWTSGSQNEQYF.

This clonotype was counted at least ten times. The genes are TRBV7-6 and TRBJ1-1; D gene uncertain. V lost 1 base and J lost 6, with 9 bases in between. The CDR3 contains 13 residues. Germline CDR1 reads SGHVS; CDR2 reads FNYEAQ. The CDR3 DNA follows: TGTGCCAGCAGCTTAGGAGGGTTGGCTGAAGCTTTCTTT. The encoded protein is CASSLGGLAEAFF.

This clonotype was observed at least ten times. The chain carries TRBV6-4 and TRBJ2-3; TRBD1 might be the D (5 bases). Per the germline V gene, CDR1 is MRHNA and CDR2 is SNTAGT. The CDR3 has 14 amino acids. Trimming shortened V by 3 bases and J by 3 bases, and 10 bases separated the two germline ends. CDR3 in amino acids: CASSEGPGTDTQYF. Here the CDR3 DNA reads TGTGCCAGCAGTGAGGGGCCAGGGACAGATACGCAGTATTTT.

This clonotype came up many times. This sequence joins TRBV7-8 and TRBJ2-5; 9 positions agree with TRBD2. J gave up 1 base and V 5 bases, and 2 bases lay outside the gene matches. This CDR3 comprises 14 residues. The germline gives CDR1 SGHVS, CDR2 FQNEAQ. CDR3 nucleotide sequence: TGTGCCAGCAGCCAGACTAGCGGCCAAGAGACCCAGTACTTC. It codes for CASSQTSGQETQYF.

This clonotype was seen ten or more times. The CDR3 nucleotides are TGCGCCAGCAGCCAGACATTCAGGGCATCCGCCTACGAGCAGTACTTC. Translating gives CASSQTFRASAYEQYF. This chain connects TRBV4-1 to TRBJ2-7; D perhaps matches TRBD1 (5 bases). V lost 3 bases to trimming and J lost 2 bases, with 17 bases between them. This CDR3 contains 16 residues. From germline, CDR1 is MGHRA and CDR2 YSYEKL.

This clonotype has at least ten counts. CDR3 coding DNA: TGTGCCAGCAGCGACGTGGCGAGCTCCTACGAGCAGTACTTC. Translated: CASSDVASSYEQYF. This chain connects TRBV2 to TRBJ2-7; D not resolved. This CDR3 region has 14 residues. Between the trimmed V and J ends, which lost 6 bases and 0 bases, there was a span of 12 bases. CDR1 is SNHLY and CDR2 is FYNNEI in the germline V gene.

The chain uses TRBV15 and TRBJ2-1; either TRBD1 or TRBD2 may fit D (5 bases each). V lost 5 bases, J lost 6 bases, and 14 bases lay in between. This CDR3 has 14 residues. The germline gives CDR1 LNHNV, CDR2 YYDKDF (reference sequence). The CDR3 reads CATSVYRGGNEQFF. The CDR3 DNA sequence: TGTGCCACCAGCGTATACCGTGGGGGCAATGAGCAGTTCTTC.

This clonotype was observed at least ten times. The genes are TRBV5-1 and TRBJ2-7, with D perhaps matching TRBD2 (6 bases). V shed 0 bases and J shed 4 bases, with 14 bases lying between them. Germline V gene sequence: CDR1 SGHRS, CDR2 YFSETQ. This CDR3 comprises 15 residues. The CDR3 reads CASSLDGSSGYEQYF. For the CDR3, the DNA is TGCGCCAGCAGCTTGGACGGGAGTAGCGGATACGAGCAGTACTTC.